The source of this T cell receptor beta chain is a study of blood T cells in healthy people across ages. Researchers report isolating at least 7 million PBMCs per sample. Study results and caveats: It was the long-lived donors that had more naive CD4+ cells and higher diversity than aged donors. CMV status of donors was unknown, possibly confounding expanded clonotype changes.

This clonotype was seen more than once but under ten times. Its antigen is not identified. A J-beta primer mix and a sample-barcoded 5' primer were used in a second PCR of about 7 to 12 cycles. Using its own MiXCR run on the 5' RACE reads, TCRdb lists one record per CDR3 protein. The sample records around 1,500,000 distinct CDR3 sequences, approximately 42% being singletons. The CDR3 spans 16 residues. The V gene end was trimmed by 3 bases and the J gene end by 2 bases; junction bases not matched to a gene: 5. CDR1 and CDR2 from the germline V gene are SGHRS and YFSETQ. The sequenced sample was blood. This chain uses TRBV5-1 with TRBJ2-5, with 12 bases that match TRBD1. This receptor was obtained from a woman in her late teens or twenties in good health. The CDR3 loop reads CASSYGTGGPQETQYF. DNA of the CDR3: TGCGCCAGCAGCTACGGGACAGGGGGCCCTCAAGAGACCCAGTACTTC.